The 17 T cell receptor beta chains below all came from one sample that was sequenced in a study of blood T cell repertoires in COVID-19. Assay: immunoSEQ multiplex PCR; the TCRdb copy retains only in-frame clones and omits some. The sample shows over 200,000 clones, around 90% of them seen only once. The source material was peripheral blood. These receptors came from a human donor in a cohort sampled during active COVID-19.

This clone was seen more than once but under ten times. The chain carries TRBV27 and TRBJ1-5; no clear D. The CDR3 consists of 14 residues. Germline values: CDR1 MNHEY, CDR2 SMNVEV (reference sequence). V lost 3 bases to trimming and J lost 8 bases, with 14 bases between them. The CDR3 bases are TGTGCCAGCAGTTTCCTGCCGCCAAGCGAGCCCCAGCATTTT. Protein product: CASSFLPPSEPQHF.

The V call is TRBV9, the J call TRBJ2-7; 7 nucleotides match TRBD2. Germline V CDR1 and CDR2: SGDLS, YYNGEE. The CDR3 runs to 15 residues. Trimming at V came to 4 bases and at J to 3 bases, leaving 10 bases not matched to a gene. The CDR3 here is CASSPAGDPYYEQYF. The CDR3 DNA reads TGTGCCAGCAGCCCCGCGGGGGACCCCTACTACGAGCAGTACTTC.

The chain uses TRBV6-5 and TRBJ2-7, with 9 bases matching TRBD2. The CDR3 runs to 14 residues. The ends lost 2 bases at V and 4 bases at J; junction bases unmatched: 3. In germline, CDR1 is MNHEY, CDR2 SVGAGI. CDR3 nucleotides: TGTGCCAGCAGTTACACTAGCGGGCTATACGAGCAGTACTTC. As protein: CASSYTSGLYEQYF.

The chain couples TRBV14 to TRBJ2-7; D possibly corresponds to TRBD2 (6 bases). This CDR3 contains 14 residues. V lost 3 bases and J 6 bases, leaving 15 bases between the germline ends. Germline CDR1 is SGHDN and CDR2 is FVKESK. The CDR3, as DNA: TGTGCCAGCAGCCAGGCGACTAGTTACTTCGAGCAGTACTTC. Translating gives CASSQATSYFEQYF.

The chain has TRBV7-2 and TRBJ2-7, with a weak D call TRBD2 (6 bases). In germline, CDR1 is SGHTA, CDR2 FQGNSA. The CDR3 is made up of 14 amino acids. V lost 5 bases, J lost 3 bases, and 14 bases lay in between. The CDR3 sequence: CASSLGDFYYEQYF. CDR3 DNA: TGTGCCAGCAGCCTTGGGGACTTTTACTACGAGCAGTACTTC.

This clone was counted a single time. V and J are TRBV28 and TRBJ2-7; no clear D gene. This CDR3 is 14 amino acids long. Trimming took off 6 bases at V and 6 bases at J, with 18 bases between the two ends. CDR1 is MDHEN and CDR2 is SYDVKM in the germline V gene. The CDR3: CASRLPGFTGEQYF. CDR3 nucleotide sequence: TGTGCCAGCAGGCTCCCCGGGTTTACGGGCGAGCAGTACTTC.

This clone was picked up one time. The chain carries TRBV10-3 and TRBJ2-3, with D possibly matching TRBD2 (7 bases). V was shortened by 11 bases and J by 4 bases, with 19 bases between the two germline ends. The CDR3 extends over 14 amino acids. Germline lookup yields CDR1 ENHRY and CDR2 SYGVKD. In DNA, the CDR3 is TGTGCCTCCAAGGGAGGGGGGAGGCCAGATACGCAGTATTTT. Translated: CASKGGGRPDTQYF.

In its sample, this clone was seen once. The chain employs TRBV2 and TRBJ2-7; D is uncertain. Trimming took off 1 base at V and 2 bases at J, with 9 bases between the two ends. Germline loops: CDR1 SNHLY, CDR2 FYNNEI. The CDR3 is 14 amino acids. This CDR3 is CASSEVIRTYEQYF. The CDR3 nucleotides are TGTGCCAGCAGTGAAGTTATCAGGACCTACGAGCAGTACTTC.

This clone has a handful of counts. V and J are TRBV5-6 and TRBJ1-2, with 8 bases matching TRBD1. The CDR3 has 13 amino acids. Trimming at V came to 2 bases and at J to 7 bases, leaving 4 bases not matched to a gene. Germline V gene sequence: CDR1 SGHDT, CDR2 YYEEEE. The CDR3 nucleotides are TGTGCCAGCAGCTTTACAGGGGGAGGTGGCTACACCTTC. Translating gives CASSFTGGGGYTF.

The chain employs TRBV12-5 and TRBJ1-2; D is unclear. CDR1 is LGHNT, CDR2 FRNRAP, per germline. The CDR3 extends over 15 amino acids. The V end was cut by 6 bases, the J end by 0 bases, with 14 bases between. CDR3 amino acids: CASGTTGVPNYGYTF. CDR3 DNA sequence: TGTGCTAGTGGCACCACCGGGGTACCTAACTATGGCTACACCTTC.

The chain employs TRBV24-1 and TRBJ1-1; no firm D call. Deletions cut 1 base from V and 8 bases from J, with 10 bases between. Germline V CDR1 and CDR2: KGHDR, SFDVKD. The CDR3 is made up of 13 amino acids. CDR3 DNA sequence: TGTGCCACCAGTGATTTACTCGGGAGAGAAGCTTTCTTT. Protein: CATSDLLGREAFF.

The chain joins TRBV12-3 or TRBV12-4 to TRBJ1-2; maybe TRBD1 (6 bases). The CDR3 totals 13 residues. Trimming shortened V by 4 bases and J by 6 bases, and 12 bases separated the two germline ends. The CDR3 sequence: CASSYNRENGYTF. CDR3 DNA: TGTGCCAGCAGTTATAACAGGGAGAATGGCTACACCTTC.

This sequence joins TRBV6-5 and TRBJ1-5; tentatively, D is TRBD1 (5 bases). Looked up from germline, CDR1 is MNHEY and CDR2 is SVGAGI. The length of the CDR3 is 11 residues. V lost 6 bases and J 7 bases, leaving 7 bases between the germline ends. CDR3 in amino acids: CASSRVQPQHF. CDR3 sequence (DNA): TGTGCCAGCAGCAGGGTACAGCCCCAGCATTTT.

This chain uses TRBV7-9 with TRBJ2-7; TRBD1 matches 7 bases. The CDR3 extends over 14 amino acids. V lost 5 bases, J lost 7 bases, and 11 bases stayed unmatched. Germline-derived CDR1 and CDR2 are SEHNR and FQNEAQ (reference sequence). The CDR3 coding sequence is TGTGCCAGCAGCCCCAGACAGGGCGAAGGGGAGCAGTACTTC. It encodes CASSPRQGEGEQYF.

The V call is TRBV30, the J call TRBJ1-3; D uncertain. CDR1 and CDR2 (germline): GTSNPN, SVGIG (reference sequence). The CDR3 covers 11 residues. The ends were cut back, 5 bases at V and 7 bases at J, with 9 bases in the middle. CDR3 region: CAWETSNTIYF. The CDR3 region has the DNA TGTGCCTGGGAGACATCCAACACCATATATTTT.

The chain couples TRBV9 to TRBJ2-5; the D gene is possibly TRBD2 (6 bases). The germline V gene has CDR1 SGDLS and CDR2 YYNGEE. This CDR3 comprises 14 residues. V was cut by 0 bases and J by 1 base, with 7 bases left in between. The CDR3 loop reads CASSVAGSQETQYF. Written as DNA, the CDR3 is TGTGCCAGCAGCGTAGCCGGGAGCCAAGAGACCCAGTACTTC.

The rearrangement uses TRBV3-1 (or the pseudogene TRBV3-2) and TRBJ2-7; D not resolved. The V end was cut by 0 bases, the J end by 2 bases, with 17 bases between. From germline, CDR1 is LGHDT and CDR2 YNNKEL (reference sequence). The CDR3 covers 17 residues. Here the CDR3 DNA reads TGTGCCAGCAGCCAAGATCGAAGAGACTGGAAGACCTACGAGCAGTACTTC. Translation gives CASSQDRRDWKTYEQYF.